These 17 T cell receptor beta chains were sequenced from one sample in a study of blood T cells in healthy people across ages. Primers used in a second PCR of roughly 7 to 11 cycles were a sample-barcoded 5' primer and a J-beta primer mix. TCRdb re-called the 5' RACE reads through MiXCR, storing one row per CDR3 protein. The table has about 1.8 million distinct CDR3 sequences, roughly 50% seen once. Source material: blood. These receptors came from a woman in her thirties or forties in good health.

This chain connects TRBV20-1 to TRBJ2-4; no firm D call. From germline, CDR1 is DFQATT and CDR2 SNEGSKA (reference sequence). The CDR3 is 12 amino acids. V gave up 1 base and J gave up 4 bases, with 5 bases separating them. The CDR3 sequence is CSARALKNIQYF. CDR3 nucleotide sequence: TGCAGTGCTAGAGCTTTAAAAAACATTCAGTACTTC.

The rearrangement joins TRBV15 to TRBJ2-2; D is perhaps TRBD2 (6 bases). The CDR3 is 14 residues long. V was trimmed by 1 base and J by 7 bases, leaving 10 bases between them. Germline CDR1 is LNHNV and CDR2 is YYDKDF (reference sequence). The CDR3 here is CATSRVEGSGELFF. The CDR3 DNA follows: TGTGCCACCAGCAGAGTGGAGGGGAGCGGGGAGCTGTTTTTT.

The genes are TRBV6-6 and TRBJ1-1; no definite D call. The CDR3 covers 11 residues. Trimming pared 9 bases from V and 1 base from J, leaving 6 bases between. CDR1 MNHNY and CDR2 SVGAGI come from the germline V gene (reference sequence). CDR3 residues: CASVQNTEAFF. Written as DNA, the CDR3 is TGTGCCAGTGTTCAGAACACTGAAGCTTTCTTT.

This clonotype was seen at least ten times. V and J are TRBV3-1 and TRBJ1-4, with D possibly TRBD1 on 5 matching bases. Germline V gene sequence: CDR1 LGHDT, CDR2 YNNKEL (reference sequence). The CDR3 covers 14 residues. Trimming left V 4 bases short and J 5 bases short, with 11 bases between. This CDR3 is CASSRRQQNEKLFF. The CDR3 region has the DNA TGTGCCAGCAGCCGTCGACAGCAGAATGAAAAACTGTTTTTT.

The rearrangement uses TRBV6-5 and TRBJ2-6; possibly TRBD1 or TRBD2 for D (6 bases each). CDR3 length: 18 amino acids. Germline loops: CDR1 MNHEY, CDR2 SVGAGI. Trimming removed 4 bases from V and 2 bases from J, with 18 bases in between. This CDR3 is CASSSQGKGGPGANVLTF. CDR3 coding DNA: TGTGCCAGCAGTTCCCAGGGGAAGGGGGGTCCTGGGGCCAACGTCCTGACTTTC.

This clonotype came up a few times. The chain combines TRBV6-6 with TRBJ2-4, with 7 bases that match TRBD1. The V gene's germline CDR1 is MNHNY and CDR2 SVGAGI (reference sequence). This CDR3 has 12 residues. V shed 9 bases, J shed 9 bases, and the junction held 8 bases outside the gene matches. CDR3 residues: CASMTGSTIQYF. CDR3 nucleotides: TGTGCCAGTATGACAGGGAGCACCATTCAGTACTTC.

The V and J genes are TRBV15 and TRBJ1-6; 7 bases are shared with TRBD1. The J segment lost 5 bases and the V segment lost 5 bases, leaving 21 bases of the junction unmatched. There are 20 residues in the CDR3. Germline CDR1 reads LNHNV; CDR2 reads YYDKDF (reference sequence). CDR3 region: CATSGPTRGPLAVNNSPLHF. DNA of the CDR3: TGTGCCACCAGCGGCCCTACGAGGGGGCCCCTTGCCGTTAATAATTCACCCCTCCACTTT.

This chain uses TRBV9 with TRBJ2-1; a weak D match, TRBD1 (6 bases). V lost 1 base to trimming and J lost 5 bases, with 19 bases between them. Germline V lookup: CDR1 SGDLS, CDR2 YYNGEE. This CDR3 has 17 amino acids. The CDR3 loop reads CASSVSISQGRNNEQFF. CDR3 nucleotides: TGTGCCAGCAGCGTATCTATATCTCAGGGGCGCAACAATGAGCAGTTCTTC.

About this clonotype itself: A much larger clonotype is one base distant, so this may be a read error. The chain is built from TRBV6-5 and TRBJ2-1; 11 bases map to TRBD1. The DNA end favors TRBJ2-7, so the J call may be wrong. There are 15 residues in the CDR3. Germline V lookup: CDR1 MNHEY, CDR2 SVGAGI. The CDR3 protein is CASSRGQGAYNEQYF. The CDR3 DNA reads as TGTGCCAGCAGCCGAGGACAGGGGGCCTACAATGAGCAGTACTTC.

This chain links TRBV5-5 with TRBJ2-4; 11 bases fit TRBD2. This CDR3 is built from 18 residues. The germline V gene encodes CDR1 SGHKS and CDR2 YYEKEE (reference sequence). Unmatched junction bases numbered 12, after V lost 4 bases and J lost 3 bases. The CDR3 DNA sequence: TGTGCCAGCAGCCCTGCCAGGGTAGCGGGGGGGGACAAAAACATTCAGTACTTC. This gives the protein CASSPARVAGGDKNIQYF.

V usage is TRBV7-2 and J usage is TRBJ2-5; 11 nucleotides match TRBD1. J was trimmed by 5 bases and V by 4 bases; bases with no gene match: 9. The CDR3 covers 16 residues. CDR1 and CDR2 from the germline V gene are SGHTA and FQGNSA. The DNA of the CDR3 is TGTGCCAGCAGCTCCCACCGGGACAGGGGGTTGGAGACCCAGTACTTC. This encodes CASSSHRDRGLETQYF.

The chain uses TRBV4-1 and TRBJ2-1, with 12 bases identical to TRBD2. The germline V gene encodes CDR1 MGHRA and CDR2 YSYEKL. The CDR3 runs 15 residues. Losses at the gene ends were 3 bases for V and 9 bases for J; bases not matched to a gene: 6. The CDR3 is CASSHSSGGAGEQFF. The CDR3 nucleotides read TGCGCCAGCAGCCACTCTAGCGGGGGGGCCGGTGAGCAGTTCTTC.

The chain is built from TRBV7-2 and TRBJ1-1; D may be TRBD1 (5 bases). V was trimmed by 5 bases and J by 11 bases, leaving 24 bases between them. This CDR3 is 15 amino acids long. Germline lookup yields CDR1 SGHTA and CDR2 FQGNSA. CDR3 residues: CASSPGGSQGLGAFF. For the CDR3, the DNA is TGTGCCAGCAGCCCCGGAGGTTCCCAGGGCTTAGGGGCTTTCTTT.

Only a few counts were recorded for this clonotype. The CDR3 nucleotides read TGTGCCAGCAGCAATCGACAGGGAGGCATTCAGTACTTC. Translated, it gives CASSNRQGGIQYF. V gene TRBV3-1 combines with J gene TRBJ2-4; tentatively, D is TRBD1 (7 bases). This CDR3 has 13 residues. Germline V CDR1 and CDR2: LGHDT, YNNKEL (reference sequence). The germline V and J ends were trimmed by 5 bases and 9 bases, with 14 bases remaining between them. The full variable domain, completed using reference TRBV3-1 and TRBJ2-4, is DTAVSQTPKYLVTQMGNDKSIKCEQNLGHDTMYWYKQDSKKFLKIMFSYNNKELIINETVPNRFSPKSPDKAHLNLHINSLELGDSAVYFCASSNRQGGIQYFGAGTRLSVL.

The rearrangement joins TRBV4-1 to TRBJ1-2; tentative D call: TRBD1 (5 bases). The CDR3 loop spans 16 amino acids. Trimming cost V 1 base and J 4 bases, with 16 bases left between them. CDR1 and CDR2 (germline): MGHRA, YSYEKL. The CDR3 spells CASSQAETGMIYGYTF. As DNA, the CDR3 is TGCGCCAGCAGCCAAGCGGAAACAGGAATGATCTATGGCTACACCTTC.

This chain connects TRBV6-2 or TRBV6-3 to TRBJ2-1; D is ambiguous. The CDR3 covers 12 residues. Germline values: CDR1 MNHEY, CDR2 SVGEGT. The V and J ends lost 9 bases and 6 bases respectively, with 12 bases between them. In DNA form, the CDR3 reads TGTGCCAGTAGGATCCCCCCCAATGAGCAGTTCTTC. This gives the protein CASRIPPNEQFF.

The V gene is TRBV24-1, the J gene TRBJ2-7; 8 bases are shared with TRBD1. The J call may be faulty, since TRBJ2-5 better matches the DNA end. The germline V gene has CDR1 KGHDR and CDR2 SFDVKD. The CDR3 is made up of 16 amino acids. The DNA for the CDR3 is TGTGCCACCAGTGATCCCGGCAGGGGGCGGTTTGAGACCCAGTACTTC. Its protein product is CATSDPGRGRFETQYF.